The TCR beta chain described here comes from a study of blood T cell repertoires in COVID-19. The overall study: Researchers got acute and convalescent COVID-19 samples from the United States, Italy and Spain. In each case, the material was cDNA or gDNA derived from T cells, B-cell-depleted T cells, or PBMCs.

This CDR3 is 14 amino acids long. V was pared by 0 bases and J by 3 bases, with 8 bases between. CDR1 MNHNS and CDR2 SASEGT come from the germline V gene. Original handling: The assay estimated nucleated cells by amplifying reference gene primers. Repertoires were generated with immunoSEQ multiplex PCR, while TCRdb's copy carries only in-frame clones and drops some. The V and J calls and clone size come from that table; D and trimming were worked out from the DNA. The data contain some 250,000 clones, roughly 86% of them seen just once; the ten biggest clones take up over 3%. The rearrangement links TRBV6-1 to TRBJ1-2, with D possibly matching TRBD1 (6 bases). This receptor was taken from a woman in her 30s who had recovered from COVID-19. Material: peripheral blood. CDR3 bases: TGTGCCAGCAGTGAAGCGGCAGGGGACTATGGCTACACCTTC. It codes for CASSEAAGDYGYTF.